This TCR beta chain derives from a study of blood T cell repertoires in COVID-19. Overall study context: There were acute and convalescent COVID-19 samples, and they came from the United States, Italy and Spain.

The data were produced by immunoSEQ multiplex PCR, yet TCRdb's version contains in-frame clones alone and is incomplete. The table includes tens of thousands of clones, 70% to 90% detected once. V was trimmed by 10 bases and J by 10 bases, leaving 13 bases between them. The CDR3 length is 11 residues. The germline gives CDR1 MDHEN, CDR2 SYDVKM. The chain employs TRBV28 and TRBJ1-4, with a weak D call TRBD1 (5 bases). The sequence came from a man aged 70 or older with acute or convalescent COVID-19. Sequencing was performed on peripheral blood. The CDR3 region is CAITAQGKLFF. The CDR3 nucleotides are TGTGCCATTACCGCCCAGGGAAAACTGTTTTTT. Full variable domain (rest looked up from reference TRBV28 and TRBJ1-4): DVKVTQSSRYLVKRTGEKVFLECVQDMDHENMFWYRQDPGLGLRLIYFSYDVKMKEKGDIPEGYSVSREKKERFSLILESASTNQTSMYLCAITAQGKLFFGSGTQLSVL.